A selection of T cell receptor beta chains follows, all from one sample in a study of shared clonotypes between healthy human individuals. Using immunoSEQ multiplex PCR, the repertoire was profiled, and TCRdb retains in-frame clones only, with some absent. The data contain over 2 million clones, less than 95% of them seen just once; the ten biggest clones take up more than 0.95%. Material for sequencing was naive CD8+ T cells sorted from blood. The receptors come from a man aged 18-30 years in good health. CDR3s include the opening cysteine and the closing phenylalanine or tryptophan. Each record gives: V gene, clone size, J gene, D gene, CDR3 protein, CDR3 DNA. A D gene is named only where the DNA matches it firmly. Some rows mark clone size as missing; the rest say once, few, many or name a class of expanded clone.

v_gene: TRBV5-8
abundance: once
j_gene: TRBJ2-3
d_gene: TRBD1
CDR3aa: CASSFGQGVADTQYF
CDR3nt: TGTGCCAGCAGCTTCGGGCAGGGGGTCGCAGATACGCAGTATTTT

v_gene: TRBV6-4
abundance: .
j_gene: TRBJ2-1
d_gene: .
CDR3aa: CASSDSPSDEQFF
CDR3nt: TGTGCCAGCAGTGACAGCCCTAGTGATGAGCAGTTCTTC

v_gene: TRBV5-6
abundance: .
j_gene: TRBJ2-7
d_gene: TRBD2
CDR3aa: CASSPGLAVYGQYF
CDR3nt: TGTGCCAGCAGCCCGGGACTAGCGGTTTACGGGCAGTACTTC

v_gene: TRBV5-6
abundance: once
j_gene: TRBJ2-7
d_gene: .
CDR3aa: CASSFQSVYEQYF
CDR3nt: TGTGCCAGCAGCTTTCAGTCGGTCTACGAGCAGTACTTC

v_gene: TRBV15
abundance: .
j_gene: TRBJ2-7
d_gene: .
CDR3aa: CATSPGSGVYEQYF
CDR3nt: TGTGCCACCAGCCCCGGCTCGGGAGTGTACGAGCAGTACTTC

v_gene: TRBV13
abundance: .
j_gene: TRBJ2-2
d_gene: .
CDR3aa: CASSIMRDIGTGELFF
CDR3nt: TGTGCCAGCAGCATAATGCGGGATATCGGTACCGGGGAGCTGTTTTTT

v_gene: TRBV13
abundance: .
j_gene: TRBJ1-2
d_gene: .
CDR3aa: CASSFQGINYGYTF
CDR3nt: TGTGCCAGCAGCTTCCAGGGGATAAACTATGGCTACACCTTC

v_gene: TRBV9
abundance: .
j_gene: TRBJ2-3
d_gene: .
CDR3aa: CASSPQSASTDTQYF
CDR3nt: TGTGCCAGCAGCCCCCAAAGCGCTAGCACAGATACGCAGTATTTT

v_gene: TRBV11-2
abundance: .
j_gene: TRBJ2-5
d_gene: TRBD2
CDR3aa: CASSLGLSGGTGWETQYF
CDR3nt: TGTGCCAGCAGCTTAGGTCTTAGCGGGGGAACTGGGTGGGAGACCCAGTACTTC

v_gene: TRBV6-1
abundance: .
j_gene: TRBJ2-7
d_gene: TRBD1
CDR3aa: CASSGSSGDRGLDEQYF
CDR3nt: TGTGCCAGCAGTGGCAGCTCCGGCGACAGGGGATTAGACGAGCAGTACTTC

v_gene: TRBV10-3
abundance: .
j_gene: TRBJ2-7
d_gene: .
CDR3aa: CAISPTLRSEYEQYF
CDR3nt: TGTGCCATCAGCCCGACGTTGCGGTCTGAATACGAGCAGTACTTC

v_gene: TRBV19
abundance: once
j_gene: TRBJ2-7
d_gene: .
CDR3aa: CATLGLPNYEQYF
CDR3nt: TGTGCCACCTTGGGACTTCCTAACTACGAGCAGTACTTC

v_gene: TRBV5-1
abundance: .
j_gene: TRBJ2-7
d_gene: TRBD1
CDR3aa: CASSWTGGGDEQYF
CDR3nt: TGCGCCAGCAGCTGGACAGGGGGCGGGGACGAGCAGTACTTC

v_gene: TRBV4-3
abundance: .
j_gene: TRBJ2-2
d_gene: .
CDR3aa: CASSQLPDNTGELFF
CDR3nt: TGCGCCAGCAGCCAATTGCCAGATAACACCGGGGAGCTGTTTTTT

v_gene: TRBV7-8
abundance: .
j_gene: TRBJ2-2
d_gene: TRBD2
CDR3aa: CASSLGGTGELFF
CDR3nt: TGTGCCAGCAGCCTCGGGGGGACCGGGGAGCTGTTTTTT

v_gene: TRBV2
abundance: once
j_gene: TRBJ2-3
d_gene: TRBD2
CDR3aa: CASTGTSGREDTQYF
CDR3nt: TGTGCCAGCACCGGGACTAGCGGGAGAGAAGATACGCAGTATTTT

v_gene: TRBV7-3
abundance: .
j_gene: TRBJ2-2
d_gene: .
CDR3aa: CASSPSVRGPLYTGELFF
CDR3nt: TGTGCCAGCAGTCCCTCAGTACGGGGGCCACTCTACACCGGGGAGCTGTTTTTT

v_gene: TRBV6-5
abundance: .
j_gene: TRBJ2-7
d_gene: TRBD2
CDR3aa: CASSSSSGGYEQYF
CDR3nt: TGTGCCAGCAGTTCCTCTTCGGGGGGCTACGAGCAGTACTTC

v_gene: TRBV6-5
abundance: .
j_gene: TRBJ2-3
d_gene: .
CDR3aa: CASSSLGNTQYF
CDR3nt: TGTGCCAGCAGTTCACTGGGAAATACGCAGTATTTT

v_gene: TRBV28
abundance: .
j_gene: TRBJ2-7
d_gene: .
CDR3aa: CASSLVGGPREQYF
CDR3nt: TGTGCCAGCAGTTTAGTGGGGGGACCGAGAGAGCAGTACTTC

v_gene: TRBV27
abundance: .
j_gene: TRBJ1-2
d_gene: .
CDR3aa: CASSLWDGYGYTF
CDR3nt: TGTGCCAGCAGTTTATGGGACGGCTATGGCTACACCTTC

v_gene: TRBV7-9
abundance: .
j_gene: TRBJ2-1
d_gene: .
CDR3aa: CASGYGTDEQFF
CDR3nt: TGTGCCAGCGGGTACGGGACCGATGAGCAGTTCTTC

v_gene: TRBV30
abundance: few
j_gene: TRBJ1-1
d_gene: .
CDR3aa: CAWSVHNTEAFF
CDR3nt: TGTGCCTGGAGTGTTCACAACACTGAAGCTTTCTTT

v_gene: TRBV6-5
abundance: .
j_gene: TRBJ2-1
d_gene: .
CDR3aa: CASSYSIGNEQFF
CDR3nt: TGTGCCAGCAGTTACTCCATCGGGAATGAGCAGTTCTTC

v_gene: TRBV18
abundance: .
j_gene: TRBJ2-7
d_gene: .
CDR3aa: CASSPPGGLNYEQYF
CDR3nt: TGTGCCAGCTCACCCCCTGGGGGGCTGAACTACGAGCAGTACTTC

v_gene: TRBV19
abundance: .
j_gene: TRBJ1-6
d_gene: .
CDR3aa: CASKTGSSPLHF
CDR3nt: TGTGCCAGTAAAACCGGGAGTTCACCCCTCCACTTT

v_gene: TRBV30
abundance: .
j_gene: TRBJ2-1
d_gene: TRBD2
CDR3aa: CAWELAVYNEQFF
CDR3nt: TGTGCCTGGGAACTAGCGGTTTACAATGAGCAGTTCTTC

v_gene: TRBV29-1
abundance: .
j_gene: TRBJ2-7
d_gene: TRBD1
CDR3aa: CSVAPGTGGYEQYF
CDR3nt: TGCAGCGTTGCCCCCGGGACAGGGGGCTACGAGCAGTACTTC

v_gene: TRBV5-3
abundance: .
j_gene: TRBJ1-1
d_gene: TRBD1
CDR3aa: CASTREQGGGTEAFF
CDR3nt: TGTGCCAGCACGAGGGAGCAGGGGGGAGGAACTGAAGCTTTCTTT

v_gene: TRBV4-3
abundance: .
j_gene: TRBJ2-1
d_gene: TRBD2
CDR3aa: CASSQLVLAIYNEQFF
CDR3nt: TGCGCCAGCAGCCAATTGGTACTAGCGATCTACAATGAGCAGTTCTTC

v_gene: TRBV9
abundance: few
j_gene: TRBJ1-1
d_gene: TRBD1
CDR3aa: CASSETGGSAEAFF
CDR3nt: TGTGCCAGCAGCGAGACAGGGGGTAGCGCTGAAGCTTTCTTT

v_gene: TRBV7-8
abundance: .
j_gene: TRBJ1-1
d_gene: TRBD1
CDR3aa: CASSFLGQGHTEAFF
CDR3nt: TGTGCCAGCAGCTTCCTCGGACAGGGGCACACTGAAGCTTTCTTT

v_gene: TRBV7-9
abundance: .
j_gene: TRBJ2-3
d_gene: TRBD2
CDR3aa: CASSRGGAGDTQYF
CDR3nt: TGTGCCAGCAGCCGGGGAGGGGCGGGAGATACGCAGTATTTT

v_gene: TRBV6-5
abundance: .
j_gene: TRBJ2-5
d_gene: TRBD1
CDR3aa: CASSYSGTGSLYF
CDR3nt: TGTGCCAGCAGTTACTCTGGGACAGGAAGCCTGTACTTC

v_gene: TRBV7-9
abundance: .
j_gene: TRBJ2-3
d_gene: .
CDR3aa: CASRSGTTDTQYF
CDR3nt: TGTGCCAGCAGGAGCGGAACCACAGATACGCAGTATTTT

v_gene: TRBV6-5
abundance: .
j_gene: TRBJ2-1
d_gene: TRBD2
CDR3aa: CASRIGRMSNNEQFF
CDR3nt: TGTGCCAGCAGAATCGGGAGGATGTCCAACAATGAGCAGTTCTTC

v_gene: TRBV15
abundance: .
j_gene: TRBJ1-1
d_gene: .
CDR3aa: CATSRVEGEAAFF
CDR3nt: TGTGCCACCAGCAGAGTGGAGGGGGAGGCAGCTTTCTTT

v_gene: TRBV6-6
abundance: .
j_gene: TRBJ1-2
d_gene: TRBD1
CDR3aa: CASSPQTGEGYTF
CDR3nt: TGTGCCAGCAGTCCCCAGACAGGGGAAGGCTACACCTTC

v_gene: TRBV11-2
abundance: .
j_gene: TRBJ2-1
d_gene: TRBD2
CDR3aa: CASSLASGGAVEQFF
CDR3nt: TGTGCCAGCAGCTTAGCTAGCGGGGGGGCGGTTGAGCAGTTCTTC

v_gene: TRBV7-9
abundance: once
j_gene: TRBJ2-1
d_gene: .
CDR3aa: CASSPPGISGNEQFF
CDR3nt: TGTGCCAGCAGCCCCCCCGGGATTAGTGGGAATGAGCAGTTCTTC

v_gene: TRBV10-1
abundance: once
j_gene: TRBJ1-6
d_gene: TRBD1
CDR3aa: CASSAKTGVNSPLHF
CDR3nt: TGCGCCAGCAGTGCAAAGACAGGGGTGAATTCACCCCTCCACTTT

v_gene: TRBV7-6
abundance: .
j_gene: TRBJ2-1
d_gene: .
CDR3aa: CASSQGSSYNEQFF
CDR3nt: TGTGCCAGCAGCCAAGGAAGCTCCTACAATGAGCAGTTCTTC

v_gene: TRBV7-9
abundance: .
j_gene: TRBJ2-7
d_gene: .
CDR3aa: CASSLGTGELEQYF
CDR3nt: TGTGCCAGCAGCCTCGGGACCGGGGAACTCGAGCAGTACTTC

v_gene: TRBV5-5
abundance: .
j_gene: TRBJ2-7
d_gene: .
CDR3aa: CASSLGADYYEQYF
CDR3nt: TGTGCCAGCAGCCTCGGAGCGGACTACTACGAGCAGTACTTC

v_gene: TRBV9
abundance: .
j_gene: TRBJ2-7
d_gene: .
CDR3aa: CASSVGAVTDYEQYF
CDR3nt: TGTGCCAGCAGCGTGGGGGCAGTAACCGACTACGAGCAGTACTTC

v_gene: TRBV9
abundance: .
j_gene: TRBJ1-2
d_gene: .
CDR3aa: CASSVGFRGYTF
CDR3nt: TGTGCCAGCAGCGTAGGGTTTAGGGGCTACACCTTC

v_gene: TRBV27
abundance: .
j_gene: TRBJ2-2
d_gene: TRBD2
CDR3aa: CASSTLAGASAGELFF
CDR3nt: TGTGCCAGCAGTACGCTAGCGGGAGCAAGCGCCGGGGAGCTGTTTTTT

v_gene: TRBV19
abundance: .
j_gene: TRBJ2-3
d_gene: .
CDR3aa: CASSQPRGDTQYF
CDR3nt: TGTGCCAGTAGTCAACCACGGGGAGATACGCAGTATTTT

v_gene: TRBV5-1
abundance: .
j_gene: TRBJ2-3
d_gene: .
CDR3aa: CASSPLKDTQYF
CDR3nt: TGCGCCAGCAGCCCTCTAAAGGATACGCAGTATTTT

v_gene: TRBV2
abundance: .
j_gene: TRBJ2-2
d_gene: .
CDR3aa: CASEGARNTGELFF
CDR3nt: TGTGCCTCCGAGGGAGCTAGGAACACCGGGGAGCTGTTTTTT

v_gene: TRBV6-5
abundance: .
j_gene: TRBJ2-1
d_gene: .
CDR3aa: CASSYSSTGHEQFF
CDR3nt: TGTGCCAGCAGTTACTCGTCAACGGGGCATGAGCAGTTCTTC

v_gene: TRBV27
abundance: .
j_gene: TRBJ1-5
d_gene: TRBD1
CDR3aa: CASSFQGVVGSNQPQHF
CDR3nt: TGTGCCAGCAGTTTTCAGGGGGTGGTTGGGAGCAATCAGCCCCAGCATTTT

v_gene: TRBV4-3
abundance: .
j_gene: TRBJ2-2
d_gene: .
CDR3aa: CASSQDRIGEPRTGELFF
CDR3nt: TGCGCCAGCAGCCAAGATCGAATCGGAGAACCCCGCACCGGGGAGCTGTTTTTT

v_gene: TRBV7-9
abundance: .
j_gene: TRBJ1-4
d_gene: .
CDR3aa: CASSLGQGTTNEKLFF
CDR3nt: TGTGCCAGCAGCTTAGGTCAGGGGACAACTAATGAAAAACTGTTTTTT

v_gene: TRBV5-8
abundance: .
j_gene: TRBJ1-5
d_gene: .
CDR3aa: CASSSGLFSNQPQHF
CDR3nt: TGTGCCAGCAGCTCGGGGCTCTTTAGCAATCAGCCCCAGCATTTT

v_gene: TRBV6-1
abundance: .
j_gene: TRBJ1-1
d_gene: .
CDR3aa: CASSEAENTGRNTEAFF
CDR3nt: TGTGCCAGCAGTGAAGCCGAAAATACAGGGCGGAACACTGAAGCTTTCTTT

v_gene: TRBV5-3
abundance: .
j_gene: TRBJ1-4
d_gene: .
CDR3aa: CARSNRVTNEKLFF
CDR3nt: TGTGCCAGAAGCAACAGGGTGACTAATGAAAAACTGTTTTTT

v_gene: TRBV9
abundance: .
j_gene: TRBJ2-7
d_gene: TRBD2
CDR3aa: CASSVGISGYEQYF
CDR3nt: TGTGCCAGCAGCGTAGGTATTAGCGGGTACGAGCAGTACTTC

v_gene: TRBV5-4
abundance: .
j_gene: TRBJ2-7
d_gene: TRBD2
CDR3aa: CASSSAQLAGVYEQYF
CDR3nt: TGTGCCAGCAGCTCCGCTCAACTAGCGGGAGTCTACGAGCAGTACTTC

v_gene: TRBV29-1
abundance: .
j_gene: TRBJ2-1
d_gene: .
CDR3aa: CSVDLNEQFF
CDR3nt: TGCAGCGTGGACCTTAATGAGCAGTTCTTC